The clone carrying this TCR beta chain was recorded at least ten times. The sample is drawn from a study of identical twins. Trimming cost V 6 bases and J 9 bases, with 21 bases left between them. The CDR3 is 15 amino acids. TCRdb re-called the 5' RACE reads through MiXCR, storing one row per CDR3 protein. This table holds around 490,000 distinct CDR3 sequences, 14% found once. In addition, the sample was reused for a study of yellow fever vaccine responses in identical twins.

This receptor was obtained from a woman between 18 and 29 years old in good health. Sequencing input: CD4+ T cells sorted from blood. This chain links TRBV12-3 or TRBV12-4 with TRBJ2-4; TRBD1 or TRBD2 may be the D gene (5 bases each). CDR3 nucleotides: TGTGCCAGCAGGAAAGAGGTCAACCAGAGGGGCATTCAGTACTTC. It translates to CASRKEVNQRGIQYF.